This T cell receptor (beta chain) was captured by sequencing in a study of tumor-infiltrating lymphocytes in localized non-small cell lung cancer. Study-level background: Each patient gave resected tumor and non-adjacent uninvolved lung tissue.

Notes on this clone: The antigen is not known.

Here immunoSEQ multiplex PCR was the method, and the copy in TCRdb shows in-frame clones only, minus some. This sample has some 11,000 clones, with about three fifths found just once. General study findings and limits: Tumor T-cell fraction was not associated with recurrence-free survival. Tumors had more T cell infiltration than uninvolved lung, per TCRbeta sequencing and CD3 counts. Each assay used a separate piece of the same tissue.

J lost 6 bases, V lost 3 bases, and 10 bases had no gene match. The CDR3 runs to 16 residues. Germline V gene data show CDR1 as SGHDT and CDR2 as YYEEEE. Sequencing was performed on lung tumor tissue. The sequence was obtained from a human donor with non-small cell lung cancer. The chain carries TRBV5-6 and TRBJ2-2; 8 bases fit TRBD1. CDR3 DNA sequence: TGTGCCAGCAGCTCACCCCGGGACAGGTTTTCCGGGGAGCTGTTTTTT. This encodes CASSSPRDRFSGELFF.